One and the same sample provided the 3 T cell receptor beta chains below, sequenced in a study of T cell changes during pregnancy in multiple sclerosis. Here immunoSEQ multiplex PCR was the method, and the copy in TCRdb shows in-frame clones only, minus some. The profile shows about 98,000 clones, about 91% of them singletons. This specimen consisted of peripheral blood, obtained after pregnancy. These receptors all stem from a female donor in good health, enrolled as a control in a pregnancy study.

This clone was observed a single time. The rearrangement uses TRBV30 and TRBJ2-7; D not resolved. From germline, CDR1 is GTSNPN and CDR2 SVGIG (reference sequence). Trimming took off 3 bases at V and 6 bases at J, with 9 bases between the two ends. The CDR3 runs 11 residues. The CDR3 DNA reads TGTGCCTGGAGGGCCCGTGGCGAGCAGTACTTC. Translation gives CAWRARGEQYF.

The rearrangement joins TRBV5-1 to TRBJ1-2, with 7 bases matching TRBD1. CDR3 length: 18 amino acids. With V trimmed by 4 bases and J by 3 bases, 18 bases remained unmatched. Germline V gene data show CDR1 as SGHRS and CDR2 as YFSETQ. The CDR3: CASSETDGTASRDYGYTF. The DNA for the CDR3 is TGCGCCAGCAGCGAGACCGATGGGACAGCGAGTAGGGACTATGGCTACACCTTC.

This sequence joins TRBV7-9 and TRBJ1-3, with D unresolved. CDR1 is SEHNR and CDR2 is FQNEAQ in the germline V gene (reference sequence). This CDR3 contains 15 residues. Deletions cut 4 bases from V and 6 bases from J, with 16 bases between. The CDR3 DNA sequence: TGTGCCAGCAGCTCGGCCGGGAGGGCCCAAAACACCATATATTTT. Encoded protein: CASSSAGRAQNTIYF.